This T cell receptor beta chain was captured in a study of cytomegalovirus exposure and HLA in healthy donors. The sample holds a few counts of this clone. Germline values: CDR1 ENHRY, CDR2 SYGVKD. Trimming removed 6 bases at V and 3 bases at J, with 14 bases between. The CDR3 runs to 14 residues. Use of 60 Vbeta and 13 Jbeta primers characterized the PCR. TCRdb's table, derived via immunoSEQ multiplex PCR, lists solely in-frame clones and lacks some. The sample lists some 150,000 clones; approximately 71% were seen once. V and J are TRBV10-3 and TRBJ1-2; TRBD1 might be the D (5 bases). The sequenced sample consisted of PBMCs. The sequence was collected from a woman aged 45-59 years in good health and CMV-seronegative. The CDR3, as DNA: TGTGCCATCAGCGCGGGACCGGGCGACTATGGCTACACCTTC. Its translation: CAISAGPGDYGYTF.